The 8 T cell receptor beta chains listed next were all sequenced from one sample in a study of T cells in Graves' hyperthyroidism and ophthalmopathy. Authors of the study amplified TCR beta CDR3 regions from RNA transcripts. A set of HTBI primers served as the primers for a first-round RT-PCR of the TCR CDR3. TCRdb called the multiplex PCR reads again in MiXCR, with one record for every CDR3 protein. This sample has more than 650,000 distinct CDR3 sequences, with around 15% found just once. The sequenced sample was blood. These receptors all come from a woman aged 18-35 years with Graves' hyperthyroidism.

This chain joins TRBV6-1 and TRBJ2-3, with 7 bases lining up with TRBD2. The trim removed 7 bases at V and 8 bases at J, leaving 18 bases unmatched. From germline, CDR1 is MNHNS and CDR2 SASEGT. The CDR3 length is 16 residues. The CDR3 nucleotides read TGTGCCAGCACCCGGGAGGCGGGCCTTGCGGCGGGTACGCAGTATTTT. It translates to CASTREAGLAAGTQYF.

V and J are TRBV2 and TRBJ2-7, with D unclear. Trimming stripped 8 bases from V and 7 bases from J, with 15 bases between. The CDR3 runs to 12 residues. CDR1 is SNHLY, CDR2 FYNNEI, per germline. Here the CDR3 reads CASPTFANEQYF. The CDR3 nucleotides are TGTGCCAGCCCAACCTTTGCAAATGAGCAGTACTTC.

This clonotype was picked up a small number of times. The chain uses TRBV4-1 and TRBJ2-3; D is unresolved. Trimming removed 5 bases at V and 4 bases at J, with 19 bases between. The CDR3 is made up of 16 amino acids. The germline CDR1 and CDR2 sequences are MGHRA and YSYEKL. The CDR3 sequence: CASSDLGNSFPDTQYF. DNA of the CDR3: TGCGCCAGCAGCGACTTGGGGAACTCGTTCCCAGATACGCAGTATTTT.

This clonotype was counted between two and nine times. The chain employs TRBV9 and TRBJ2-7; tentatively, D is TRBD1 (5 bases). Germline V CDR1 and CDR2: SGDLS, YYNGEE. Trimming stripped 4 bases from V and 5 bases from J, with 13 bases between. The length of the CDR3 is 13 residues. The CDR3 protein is CASSPRAGNEQYF. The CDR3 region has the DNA TGTGCCAGCAGCCCAAGGGCAGGGAACGAGCAGTACTTC.

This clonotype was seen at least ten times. The CDR3 DNA reads as TGTGCCTTCCGCGCCTCCTCAGGGTATTCACCCCTCCACTTT. Encoded protein: CAFRASSGYSPLHF. This chain links TRBV30 with TRBJ1-6, with D possibly TRBD1 on 5 matching bases. The CDR3 sequence is 14 residues long. The germline CDR1 and CDR2 sequences are GTSNPN and SVGIG (reference sequence). Trimming removed 7 bases from V and 8 bases from J, with 18 bases in between.

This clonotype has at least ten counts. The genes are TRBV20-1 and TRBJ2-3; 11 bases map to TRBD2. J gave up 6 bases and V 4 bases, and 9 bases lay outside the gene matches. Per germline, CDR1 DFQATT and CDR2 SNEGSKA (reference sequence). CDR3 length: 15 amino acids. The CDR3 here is CSATRLAGQLDTQYF. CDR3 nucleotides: TGCAGTGCTACAAGACTAGCGGGACAGTTGGATACGCAGTATTTT.

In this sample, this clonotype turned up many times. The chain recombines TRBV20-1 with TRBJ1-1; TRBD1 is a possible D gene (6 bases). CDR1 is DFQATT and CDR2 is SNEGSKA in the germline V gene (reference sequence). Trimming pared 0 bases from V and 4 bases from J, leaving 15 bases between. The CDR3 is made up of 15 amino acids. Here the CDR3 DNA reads TGCAGTGCTAGAGATTCCCGGGGGCGAGTCACTGAAGCTTTCTTT. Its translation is CSARDSRGRVTEAFF.

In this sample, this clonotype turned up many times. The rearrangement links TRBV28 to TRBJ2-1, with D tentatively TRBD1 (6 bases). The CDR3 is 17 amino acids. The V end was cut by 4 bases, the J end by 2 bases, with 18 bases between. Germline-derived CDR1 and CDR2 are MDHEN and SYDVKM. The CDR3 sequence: CASSSHQGIATYNEQFF. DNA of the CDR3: TGTGCCAGCAGTTCCCATCAGGGGATTGCAACCTACAATGAGCAGTTCTTC.